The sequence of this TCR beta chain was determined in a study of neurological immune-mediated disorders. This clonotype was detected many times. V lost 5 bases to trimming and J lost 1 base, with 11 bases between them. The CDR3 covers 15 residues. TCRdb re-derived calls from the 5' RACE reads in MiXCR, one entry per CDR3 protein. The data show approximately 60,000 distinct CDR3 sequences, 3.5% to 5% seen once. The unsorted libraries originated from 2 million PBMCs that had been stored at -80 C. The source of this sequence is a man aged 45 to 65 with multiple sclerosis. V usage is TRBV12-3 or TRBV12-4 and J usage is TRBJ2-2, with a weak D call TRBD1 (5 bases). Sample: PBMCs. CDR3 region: CASSRVTGNTGELFF. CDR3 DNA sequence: TGTGCCAGCAGTCGTGTTACAGGGAACACCGGGGAGCTGTTTTTT.